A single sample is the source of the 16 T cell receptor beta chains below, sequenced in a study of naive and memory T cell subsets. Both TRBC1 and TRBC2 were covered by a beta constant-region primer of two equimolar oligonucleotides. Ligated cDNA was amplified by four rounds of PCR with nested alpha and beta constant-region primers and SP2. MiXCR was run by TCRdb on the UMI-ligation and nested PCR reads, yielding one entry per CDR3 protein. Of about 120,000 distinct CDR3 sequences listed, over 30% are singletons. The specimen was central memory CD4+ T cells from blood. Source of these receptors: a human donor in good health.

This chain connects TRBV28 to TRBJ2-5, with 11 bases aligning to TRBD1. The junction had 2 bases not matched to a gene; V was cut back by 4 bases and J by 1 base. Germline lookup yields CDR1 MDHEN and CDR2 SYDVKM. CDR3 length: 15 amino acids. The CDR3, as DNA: TGTGCCAGCAGTTCGGGACAGGGGGTCCAAGAGACCCAGTACTTC. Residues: CASSSGQGVQETQYF.

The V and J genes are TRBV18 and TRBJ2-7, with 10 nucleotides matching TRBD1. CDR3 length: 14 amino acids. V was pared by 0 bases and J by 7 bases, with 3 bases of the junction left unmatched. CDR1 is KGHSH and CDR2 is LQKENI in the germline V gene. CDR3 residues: CASSPPGQGKEQYF. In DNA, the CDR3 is TGTGCCAGCTCACCACCGGGACAGGGGAAGGAGCAGTACTTC.

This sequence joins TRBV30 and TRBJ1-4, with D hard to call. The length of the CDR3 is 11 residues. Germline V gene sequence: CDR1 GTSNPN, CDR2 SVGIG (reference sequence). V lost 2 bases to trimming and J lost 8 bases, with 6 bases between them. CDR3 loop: CAWSSREKLFF. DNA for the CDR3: TGTGCCTGGAGTTCGCGGGAAAAACTGTTTTTT.

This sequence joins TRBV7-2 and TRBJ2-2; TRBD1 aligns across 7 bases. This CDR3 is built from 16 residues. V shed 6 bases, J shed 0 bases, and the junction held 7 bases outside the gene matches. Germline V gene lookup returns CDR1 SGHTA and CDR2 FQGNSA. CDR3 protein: CASRRQGQTNTGELFF. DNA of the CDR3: TGTGCCAGCAGGCGACAGGGACAAACGAACACCGGGGAGCTGTTTTTT.

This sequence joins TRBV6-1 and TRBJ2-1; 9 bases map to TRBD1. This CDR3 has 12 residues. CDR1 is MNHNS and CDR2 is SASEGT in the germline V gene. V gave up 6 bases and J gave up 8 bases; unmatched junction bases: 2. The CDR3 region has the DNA TGTGCCAGCAGGACAGGGGGGTATGAGCAGTTCTTC. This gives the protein CASRTGGYEQFF.

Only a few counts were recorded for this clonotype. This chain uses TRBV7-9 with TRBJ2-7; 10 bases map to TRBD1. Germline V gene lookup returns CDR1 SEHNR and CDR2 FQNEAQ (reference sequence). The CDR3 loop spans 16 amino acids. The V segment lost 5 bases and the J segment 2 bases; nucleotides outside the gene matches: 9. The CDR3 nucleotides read TGTGCCAGCAGCGAAATCTCCGGGACAGGGGCCTACGAGCAGTACTTC. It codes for CASSEISGTGAYEQYF.

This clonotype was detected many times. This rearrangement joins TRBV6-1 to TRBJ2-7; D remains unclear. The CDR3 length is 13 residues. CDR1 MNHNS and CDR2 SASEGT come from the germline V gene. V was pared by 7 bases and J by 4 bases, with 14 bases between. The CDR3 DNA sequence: TGTGCCAGCAAAGAGAGCTTGTTGTACGAGCAGTACTTC. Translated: CASKESLLYEQYF.

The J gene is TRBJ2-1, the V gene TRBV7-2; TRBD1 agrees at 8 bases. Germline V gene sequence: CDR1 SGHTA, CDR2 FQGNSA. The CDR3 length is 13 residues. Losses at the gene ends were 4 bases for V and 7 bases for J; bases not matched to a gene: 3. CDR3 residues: CASSWTGRNEQFF. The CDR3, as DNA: TGTGCCAGCAGCTGGACAGGGAGGAATGAGCAGTTCTTC.

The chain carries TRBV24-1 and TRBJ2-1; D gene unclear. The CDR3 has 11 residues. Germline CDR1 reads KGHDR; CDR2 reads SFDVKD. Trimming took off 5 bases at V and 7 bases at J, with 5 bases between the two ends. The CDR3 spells CATSVGNEQFF. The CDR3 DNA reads TGTGCCACCAGTGTGGGGAATGAGCAGTTCTTC.

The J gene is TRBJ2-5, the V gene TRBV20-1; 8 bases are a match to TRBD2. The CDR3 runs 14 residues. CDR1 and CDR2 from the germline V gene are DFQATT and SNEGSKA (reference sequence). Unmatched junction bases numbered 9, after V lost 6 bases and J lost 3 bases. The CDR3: CSAPQELAEETQYF. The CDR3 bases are TGCAGTGCCCCCCAGGAACTAGCGGAAGAGACCCAGTACTTC.

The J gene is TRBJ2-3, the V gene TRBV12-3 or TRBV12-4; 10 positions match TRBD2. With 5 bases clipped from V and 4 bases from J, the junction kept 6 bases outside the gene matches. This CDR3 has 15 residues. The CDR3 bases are TGTGCCAGCAGTCCCGGGACTAGCGACGCAGATACGCAGTATTTT. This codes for CASSPGTSDADTQYF.

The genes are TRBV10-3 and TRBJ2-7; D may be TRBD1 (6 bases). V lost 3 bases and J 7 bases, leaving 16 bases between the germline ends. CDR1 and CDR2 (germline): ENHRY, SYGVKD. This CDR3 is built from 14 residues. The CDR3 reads CAISESNRVGEQYF. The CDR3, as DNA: TGTGCCATCAGTGAATCGAACAGGGTGGGGGAGCAGTACTTC.

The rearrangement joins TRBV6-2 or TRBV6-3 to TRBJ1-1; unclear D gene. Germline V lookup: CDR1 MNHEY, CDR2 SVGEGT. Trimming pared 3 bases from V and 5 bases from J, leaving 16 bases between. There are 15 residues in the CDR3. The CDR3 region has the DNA TGTGCCAGCAGTTATCGGATGCCGGCGGGGACTGAAGCTTTCTTT. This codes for CASSYRMPAGTEAFF.

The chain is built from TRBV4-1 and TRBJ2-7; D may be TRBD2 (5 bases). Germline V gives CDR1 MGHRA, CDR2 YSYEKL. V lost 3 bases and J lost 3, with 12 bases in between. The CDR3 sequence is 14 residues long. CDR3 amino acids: CASSHPGGIYEQYF. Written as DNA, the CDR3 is TGCGCCAGCAGCCACCCAGGAGGTATCTACGAGCAGTACTTC.

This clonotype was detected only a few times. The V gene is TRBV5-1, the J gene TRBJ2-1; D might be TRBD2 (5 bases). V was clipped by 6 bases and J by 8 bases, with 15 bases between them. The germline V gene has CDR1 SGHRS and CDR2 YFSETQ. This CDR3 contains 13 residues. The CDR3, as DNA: TGCGCCAGCACTCGGTGGGAGAGCGATGAGCAGTTCTTC. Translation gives CASTRWESDEQFF.

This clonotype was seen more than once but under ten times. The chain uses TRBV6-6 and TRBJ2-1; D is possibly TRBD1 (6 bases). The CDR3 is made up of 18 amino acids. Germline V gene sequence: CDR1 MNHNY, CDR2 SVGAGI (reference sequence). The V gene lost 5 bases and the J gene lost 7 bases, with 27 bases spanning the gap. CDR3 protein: CASSSRTGTKWSRNEQFF. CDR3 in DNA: TGTGCCAGCAGTAGTAGAACCGGGACAAAGTGGAGTCGGAATGAGCAGTTCTTC.